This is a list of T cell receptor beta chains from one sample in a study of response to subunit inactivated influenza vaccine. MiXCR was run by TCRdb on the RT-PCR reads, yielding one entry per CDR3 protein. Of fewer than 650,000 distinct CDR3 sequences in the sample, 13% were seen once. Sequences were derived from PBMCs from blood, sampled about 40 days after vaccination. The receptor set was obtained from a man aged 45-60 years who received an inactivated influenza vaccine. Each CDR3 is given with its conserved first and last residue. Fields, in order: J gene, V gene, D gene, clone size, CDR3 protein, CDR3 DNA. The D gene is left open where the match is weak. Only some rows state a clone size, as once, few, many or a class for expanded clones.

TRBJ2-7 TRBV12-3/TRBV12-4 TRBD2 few CASRIAGGNYEQYF TGTGCCAGCAGGATAGCGGGAGGGAACTACGAGCAGTACTTC
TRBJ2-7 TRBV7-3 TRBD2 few CASSLRFAGLAGDKDEQYF TGTGCCAGCAGCTTAAGGTTTGCGGGACTAGCGGGAGACAAGGACGAGCAGTACTTC
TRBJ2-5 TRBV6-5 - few CASSQGVETQYF TGTGCCAGCAGCCAGGGTGTAGAGACCCAGTACTTC
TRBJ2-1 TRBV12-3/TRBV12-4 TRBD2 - CASRLLAASYNEQFF TGTGCCAGCAGGCTTCTAGCGGCCTCCTACAATGAGCAGTTCTTC
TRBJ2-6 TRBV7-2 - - CASSPTFSFGANVLTF TGTGCCAGCAGCCCGACCTTCAGCTTTGGGGCCAACGTCCTGACTTTC
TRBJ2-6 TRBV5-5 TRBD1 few CASSGQGTGANVLTF TGTGCCAGCAGCGGACAGGGAACTGGGGCCAACGTCCTGACTTTC
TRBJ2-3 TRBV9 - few CASSVNMPSTDTQYF TGTGCCAGCAGCGTCAATATGCCTAGCACAGATACGCAGTATTTT
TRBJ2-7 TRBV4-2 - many CASSQDFAYEQYF TGTGCCAGCAGCCAAGATTTTGCCTACGAGCAGTACTTC
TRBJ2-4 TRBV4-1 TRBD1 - CASSQDSGQAAKNIQYF TGCGCCAGCAGCCAAGATTCGGGACAGGCCGCCAAAAACATTCAGTACTTC
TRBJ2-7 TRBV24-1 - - CATSDRADSSYEQYF TGTGCCACCAGTGACCGAGCGGACAGTTCCTACGAGCAGTACTTC
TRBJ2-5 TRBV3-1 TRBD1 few CASDSRGRETQYF TGTGCCAGCGATTCCAGGGGGCGGGAGACCCAGTACTTC
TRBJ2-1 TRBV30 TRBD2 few CAWTRGNTYNEQFF TGTGCCTGGACGCGGGGGAATACCTACAATGAGCAGTTCTTC
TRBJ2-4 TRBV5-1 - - CASSPVWTGAAKNIQYF TGCGCCAGCAGCCCCGTTTGGACGGGGGCGGCCAAAAACATTCAGTACTTC